The source of this T cell receptor (beta chain) is a study of blood T cell repertoires in COVID-19. The data were produced by immunoSEQ multiplex PCR, yet TCRdb's version contains in-frame clones alone and is incomplete. Among about 220,000 clones listed, roughly 89% were seen once. The CDR3 sequence is 12 residues long. CDR1 and CDR2 from the germline V gene are LNHDA and SQIVND (reference sequence). V was cut by 3 bases and J by 5 bases, with 7 bases left in between. The sequencing input was PBMCs or T cells enriched from blood (not recorded which). This TCR was sampled from a woman aged 40 to 55 with acute COVID-19. V usage is TRBV19 and J usage is TRBJ1-2; unclear D gene. CDR3 sequence reads: CASSMRDYGYTF. The CDR3, as DNA: TGTGCCAGTAGTATGCGGGATTATGGCTACACCTTC.